This T cell receptor (beta chain) was identified during a study of metastatic and nonmetastatic thyroid tumors. Study details: Malignant and benign thyroid patients had repertoires compared in peripheral blood and tumor or nodule tissue. Points from the study as a whole: TCR beta diversity was reportedly significantly higher in malignant thyroid tumors than benign nodules, in blood and tumor.

From the PCR reads, TCRdb re-called clones with MiXCR. The sample records tens of thousands of clones, approximately 17% being singletons. Germline lookup yields CDR1 SNHLY and CDR2 FYNNEI. The CDR3 length is 13 residues. The germline V and J ends were trimmed by 8 bases and 0 bases, with 10 bases remaining between them. This clone was seen ten or more times. The target antigen is unknown. Patients were all untreated before their thyroid surgery. The rearrangement joins TRBV2 to TRBJ1-1, with D perhaps matching TRBD1 (6 bases). Source material: blood. This clonotype originated in a female donor with papillary thyroid cancer or a benign thyroid nodule (not recorded which). Some clones in this sample may be carry-over from other donors' samples. The CDR3, as DNA: TGTGCCAGCTTGGGGGGCATGAACACTGAAGCTTTCTTT. Protein sequence: CASLGGMNTEAFF.